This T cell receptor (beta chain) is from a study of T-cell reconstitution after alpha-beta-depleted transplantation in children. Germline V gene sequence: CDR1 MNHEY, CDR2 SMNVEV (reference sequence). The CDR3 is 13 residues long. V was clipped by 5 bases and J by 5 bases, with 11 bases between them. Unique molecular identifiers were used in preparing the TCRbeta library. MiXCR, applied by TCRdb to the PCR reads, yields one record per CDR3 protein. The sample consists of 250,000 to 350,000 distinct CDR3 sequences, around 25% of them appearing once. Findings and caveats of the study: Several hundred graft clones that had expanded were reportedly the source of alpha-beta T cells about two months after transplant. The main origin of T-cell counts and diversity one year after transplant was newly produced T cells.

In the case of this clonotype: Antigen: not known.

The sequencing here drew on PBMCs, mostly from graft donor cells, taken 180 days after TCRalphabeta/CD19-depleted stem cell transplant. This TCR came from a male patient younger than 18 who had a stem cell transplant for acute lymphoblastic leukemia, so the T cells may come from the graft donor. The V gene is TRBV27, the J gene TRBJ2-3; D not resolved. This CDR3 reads CASSRLIGDTQYF. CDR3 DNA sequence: TGTGCCAGCAGTCGGCTTATCGGAGATACGCAGTATTTT.